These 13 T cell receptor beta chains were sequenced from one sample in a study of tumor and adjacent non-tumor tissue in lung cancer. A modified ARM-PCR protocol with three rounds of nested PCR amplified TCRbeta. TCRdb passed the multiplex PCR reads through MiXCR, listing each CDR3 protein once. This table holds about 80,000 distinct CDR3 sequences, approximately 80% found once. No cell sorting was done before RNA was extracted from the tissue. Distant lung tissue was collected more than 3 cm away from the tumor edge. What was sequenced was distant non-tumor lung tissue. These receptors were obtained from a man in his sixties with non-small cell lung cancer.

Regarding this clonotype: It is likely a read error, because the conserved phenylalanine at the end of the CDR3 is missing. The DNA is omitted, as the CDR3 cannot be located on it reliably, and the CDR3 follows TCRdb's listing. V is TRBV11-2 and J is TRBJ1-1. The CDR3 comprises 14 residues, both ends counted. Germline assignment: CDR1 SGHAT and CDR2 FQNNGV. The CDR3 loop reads CASSLVGRDAEAYI.

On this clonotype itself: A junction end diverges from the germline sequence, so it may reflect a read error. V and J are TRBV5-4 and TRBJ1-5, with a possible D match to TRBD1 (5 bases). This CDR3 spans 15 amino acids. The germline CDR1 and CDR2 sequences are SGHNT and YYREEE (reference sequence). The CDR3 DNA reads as TGTGTCAGCAGCTTTTTTGGGGGAAGCAATCACCCCCAGCATTTT. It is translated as CVSSFFGGSNHPQHF.

The DNA of the CDR3 is TGTGCCAGCAGCTCCCGGGGAGCTGGAGGATACAGAGCCAGTGAACTGTTTTTT. Its translation: CASSSRGAGGYRASELFF. The rearrangement links TRBV11-3 to TRBJ2-2, with a weak D call TRBD2 (5 bases). V shed 4 bases and J shed 14 bases, with 32 bases lying between them. This CDR3 is built from 18 residues. The germline V gene encodes CDR1 SGHNT and CDR2 YENEEA.

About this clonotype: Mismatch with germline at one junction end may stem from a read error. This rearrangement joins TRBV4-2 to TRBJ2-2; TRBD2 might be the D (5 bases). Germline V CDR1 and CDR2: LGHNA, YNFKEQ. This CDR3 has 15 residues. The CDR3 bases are TGTGCCAGCAGCCAAGCGAGTAATATGCCCGGGGAGCTGTTATTT. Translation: CASSQASNMPGELLF.

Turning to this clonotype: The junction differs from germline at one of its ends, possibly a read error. The CDR3 bases are TGTGCCAGCAGCTTAGTTCCAAAGGACAAGCCCACTGGGGCCAACATCCTGACTTTC. The encoded protein is CASSLVPKDKPTGANILTF. The rearrangement joins TRBV11-2 to TRBJ2-6; TRBD1 is a possible D gene (5 bases). This CDR3 is 19 amino acids long. CDR1 is SGHAT and CDR2 is FQNNGV in the germline V gene. Based on the CDR3 plus reference TRBV11-2 and TRBJ2-6, the full variable domain is EAGVAQSPRYKIIEKRQSVAFWCNPISGHATLYWYQQILGQGPKLLIQFQNNGVVDDSQLPKDRFSAERLKGVDSTLKIQPAKLEDSAVYLCASSLVPKDKPTGANILTFGAGSRLTVL.

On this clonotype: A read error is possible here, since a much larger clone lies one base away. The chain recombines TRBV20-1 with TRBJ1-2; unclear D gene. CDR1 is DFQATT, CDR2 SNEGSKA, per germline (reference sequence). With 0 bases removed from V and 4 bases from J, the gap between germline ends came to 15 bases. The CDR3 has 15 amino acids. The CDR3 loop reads CSARDGKREFYGYTF. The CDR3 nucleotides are TGCAGTGCTAGAGACGGGAAACGCGAGTTCTATGGCTACACCTTC.

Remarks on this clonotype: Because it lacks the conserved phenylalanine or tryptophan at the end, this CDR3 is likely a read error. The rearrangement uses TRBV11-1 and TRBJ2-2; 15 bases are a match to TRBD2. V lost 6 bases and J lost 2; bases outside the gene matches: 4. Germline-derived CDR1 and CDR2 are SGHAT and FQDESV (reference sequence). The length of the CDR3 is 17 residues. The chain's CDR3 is CASSRTSGGANTGELFY. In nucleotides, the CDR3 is TGTGCCAGCAGTCGGACTAGCGGGGGGGCTAACACCGGGGAGCTGTTTTAT.

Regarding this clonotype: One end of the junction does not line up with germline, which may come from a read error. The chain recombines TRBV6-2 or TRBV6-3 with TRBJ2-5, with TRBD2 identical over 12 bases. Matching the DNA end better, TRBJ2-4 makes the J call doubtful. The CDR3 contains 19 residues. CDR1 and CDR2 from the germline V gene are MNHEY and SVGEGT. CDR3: CASSRLLAGGTLAKNIQYF. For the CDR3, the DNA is TGTGCCAGCAGCCGTCTGCTAGCGGGAGGGACACTAGCCAAGAACATTCAGTACTTC.

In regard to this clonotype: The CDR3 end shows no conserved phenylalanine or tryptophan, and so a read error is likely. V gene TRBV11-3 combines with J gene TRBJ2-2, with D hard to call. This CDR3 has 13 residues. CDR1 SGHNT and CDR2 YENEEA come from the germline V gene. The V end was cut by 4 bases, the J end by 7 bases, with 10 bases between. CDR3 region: CASSSDFRGELFS. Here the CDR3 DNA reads TGTGCCAGCAGCTCTGACTTTCGCGGGGAGCTGTTTTCT.

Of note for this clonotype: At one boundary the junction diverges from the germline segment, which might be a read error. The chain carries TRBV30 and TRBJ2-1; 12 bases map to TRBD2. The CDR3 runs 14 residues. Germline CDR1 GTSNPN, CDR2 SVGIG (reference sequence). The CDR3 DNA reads TGTGCCTGGATCGGACTAGCGGGGAACAAAGAGCAGTTCTTC. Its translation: CAWIGLAGNKEQFF.

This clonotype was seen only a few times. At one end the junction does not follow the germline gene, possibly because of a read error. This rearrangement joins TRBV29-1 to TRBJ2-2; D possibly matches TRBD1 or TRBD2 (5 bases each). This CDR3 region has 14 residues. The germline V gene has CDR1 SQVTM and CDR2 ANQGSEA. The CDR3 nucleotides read TGCAACGTTGGGGGAGAAACGAACACCGGGGAGATGTTTTTT. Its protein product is CNVGGETNTGEMFF.

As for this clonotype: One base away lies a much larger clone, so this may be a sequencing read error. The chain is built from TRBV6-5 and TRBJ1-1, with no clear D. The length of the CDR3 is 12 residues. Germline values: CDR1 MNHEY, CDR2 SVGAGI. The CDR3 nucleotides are TGTGCCAGCAGTTACGACACCACTGAAACTTTCTTT. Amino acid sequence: CASSYDTTETFF.

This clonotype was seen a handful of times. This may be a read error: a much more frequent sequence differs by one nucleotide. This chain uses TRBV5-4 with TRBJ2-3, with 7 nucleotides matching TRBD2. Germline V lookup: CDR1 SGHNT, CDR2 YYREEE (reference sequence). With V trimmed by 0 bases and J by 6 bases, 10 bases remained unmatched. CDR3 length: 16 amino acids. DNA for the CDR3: TGTGCCAGCAGCTTGGCTCCGGGACTAACAACGGATACGCAGTATTTT. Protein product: CASSLAPGLTTDTQYF.